The 2 T cell receptor beta chains reported below all come from one sample, sequenced in a study of T cell repertoires and Cas9 in healthy adults. TCRdb keeps only in-frame clones here, not all; method: immunoSEQ multiplex PCR. Here the sample spans about 22,000 clones, roughly nine tenths being singletons. The sequenced sample was CD4+ effector T cells (CD127+, CD25-, CD137-, CD154-) from PBMCs; culture status not recorded. The receptors derive from a human donor in good health.

The rearrangement uses TRBV10-3 and TRBJ2-1; a possible D gene is TRBD2 (6 bases). Trimming cost V 10 bases and J 3 bases, with 13 bases left between them. CDR3 length equals 13 residues. CDR1 and CDR2 (germline): ENHRY, SYGVKD. This CDR3 reads CATGRGGYNEQFF. The CDR3 coding sequence is TGTGCCACCGGACGGGGAGGCTACAATGAGCAGTTCTTC.

V and J are TRBV15 and TRBJ2-2; tentatively, D is TRBD2 (7 bases). Germline V gives CDR1 LNHNV, CDR2 YYDKDF (reference sequence). The V and J ends lost 3 bases and 0 bases respectively, with 8 bases between them. The CDR3 is 15 amino acids. The CDR3, as DNA: TGTGCCACCAGCAGCGGGGGGCCGAACACCGGGGAGCTGTTTTTT. This sequence encodes CATSSGGPNTGELFF.